The rows below give T cell receptor beta chains drawn from one sample of a study of T cells in Graves' hyperthyroidism and ophthalmopathy. TCRdb itself ran the multiplex PCR reads through MiXCR, one entry per CDR3 protein. The sample yields hundreds of thousands of distinct CDR3 sequences, around 25% seen once. Sequenced material: blood. The source is a woman in her forties with Graves' ophthalmopathy. CDR3s leave out the opening cysteine and the closing phenylalanine or tryptophan. Clone size is shown for a subset of rows, as once, few, many or a class of expanded clone.

many,TRBV28,14,TRBJ2-7,ASSLSGGALSYEQY
many,TRBV28,10,TRBJ2-4,ASSSNLNIQY
many,TRBV27,11,TRBJ1-2,ASTSKSGHGYT
many,TRBV19,13,TRBJ2-2,ASLPGTGATGELF
many,TRBV29-1,13,TRBJ2-7,SVAGGKTSSYEQY
many,TRBV11-2,13,TRBJ2-7,ASSLDFRGLGEQY
many,TRBV28,12,TRBJ1-1,ASSYSGTNTEAF
many,TRBV11-2,14,TRBJ2-3,ASSLGLAGVTDTQY
many,TRBV9,13,TRBJ2-5,ASSVASAGGETQY
few,TRBV12-3/TRBV12-4,12,TRBJ1-1,ASSPGPAHTEAF
many,TRBV10-3,15,TRBJ2-6,AISPGQPSSGANVLT
NA,TRBV6-2/TRBV6-3,9,TRBJ1-1,ASSTRGEAF
NA,TRBV4-1,13,TRBJ2-2,ASSQGGRNTGELF
many,TRBV18,12,TRBJ1-2,ASSSPTGNYGYT
many,TRBV12-3/TRBV12-4,11,TRBJ2-7,ASSLATNYEQY
NA,TRBV4-2,13,TRBJ1-1,ASSQEVTGYTEAF
many,TRBV28,12,TRBJ2-7,ASSFFIATYEQY
many,TRBV20-1,14,TRBJ2-2,SARDGAGANTGELF
NA,TRBV11-2,15,TRBJ2-5,ASSLFSSGSGQETQY
NA,TRBV28,13,TRBJ1-1,ASSPVDRVNTQAF
once,TRBV6-2/TRBV6-3,11,TRBJ1-5,ASSYGDGQPQH
NA,TRBV5-1,12,TRBJ1-1,ASSLAGQITEAF
NA,TRBV19,11,TRBJ1-1,ASSMTVNTEAF
many,TRBV27,12,TRBJ1-2,ASSLSGRNYGYT
few,TRBV6-1,12,TRBJ1-1,ASSVAGWNTEAF
many,TRBV12-3/TRBV12-4,10,TRBJ2-7,ACSLGGSQQY
many,TRBV7-2,15,TRBJ2-4,ASSLAGTSVAKNIQY
many,TRBV11-2,12,TRBJ2-7,ASSFGTGGIEQY
NA,TRBV6-1,11,TRBJ1-3,ASLTGAGNTIY
many,TRBV5-6,13,TRBJ1-5,ASSLGALGNQPQH
NA,TRBV6-1,12,TRBJ2-5,AITGGWYQETQY
NA,TRBV19,12,TRBJ1-2,ASRKTDRSYGYT
few,TRBV12-3/TRBV12-4,10,TRBJ1-1,ASSGGRIEAF
many,TRBV6-1,14,TRBJ1-5,ASSGNRGRADQPQH
NA,TRBV6-2/TRBV6-3,15,TRBJ2-5,ASSYTTSGRFGETQY
many,TRBV2,14,TRBJ1-5,ASRIDPAESNQPQH
NA,TRBV7-2,13,TRBJ2-7,ASSLGGFTSYEQY
few,TRBV6-2/TRBV6-3,14,TRBJ1-1,ASSYSRGRGDTEAF
few,TRBV15,11,TRBJ2-5,ATSRDQGETQY
NA,TRBV19,12,TRBJ2-5,ASSPTGARAPQY
few,TRBV2,15,TRBJ2-7,ASSPRPTSGRSYEQY
many,TRBV30,12,TRBJ2-2,AWSVDFNTGELF
many,TRBV10-3,14,TRBJ2-7,AISELGHSGPYEQY
many,TRBV20-1,11,TRBJ1-5,SAGDKGNQPQH
many,TRBV28,13,TRBJ1-5,ASSATGTKYQPQH
NA,TRBV6-2/TRBV6-3,12,TRBJ1-2,ASSANRQAYGYT
many,TRBV7-2,13,TRBJ2-5,ASSAQGAPRETQY
NA,TRBV7-2,13,TRBJ2-7,ASSFGQGGLSEQY
few,TRBV6-2/TRBV6-3,11,TRBJ2-5,ASSQRTPETQY
many,TRBV7-2,11,TRBJ2-5,ATKRGQSETQY
NA,TRBV6-1,14,TRBJ2-7,ASSEAFPTGLYEQY
many,TRBV6-5,11,TRBJ2-2,ASSLGFTGELF
NA,TRBV28,13,TRBJ2-4,ASSLTESGRNIQY
NA,TRBV12-3/TRBV12-4,13,TRBJ1-1,ASSRGQGAGTEAF
NA,TRBV6-1,13,TRBJ1-1,ASSVGFEQNTEAF
many,TRBV6-1,11,TRBJ1-5,ASSEGSGQPQH